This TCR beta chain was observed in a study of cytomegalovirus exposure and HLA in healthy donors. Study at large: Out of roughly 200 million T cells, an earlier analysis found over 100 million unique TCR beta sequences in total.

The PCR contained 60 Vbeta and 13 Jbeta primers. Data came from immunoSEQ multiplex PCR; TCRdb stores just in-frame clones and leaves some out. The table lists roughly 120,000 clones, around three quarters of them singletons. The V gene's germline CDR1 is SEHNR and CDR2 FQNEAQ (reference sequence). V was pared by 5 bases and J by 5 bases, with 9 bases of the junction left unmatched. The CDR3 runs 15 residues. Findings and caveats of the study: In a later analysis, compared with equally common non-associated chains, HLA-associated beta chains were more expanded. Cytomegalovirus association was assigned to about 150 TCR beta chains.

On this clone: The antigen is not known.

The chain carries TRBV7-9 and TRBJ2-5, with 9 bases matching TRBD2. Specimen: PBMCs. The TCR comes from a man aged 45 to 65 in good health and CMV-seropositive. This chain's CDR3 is CASSPAAGGGETQYF. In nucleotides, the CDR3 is TGTGCCAGCAGCCCTGCGGCGGGAGGGGGGGAGACCCAGTACTTC.